The rows below give T cell receptor beta chains drawn from one sample of a study of identical twins. TCRdb passed the 5' RACE reads through MiXCR, listing each CDR3 protein once. The sample yields around 450,000 distinct CDR3 sequences, approximately 15% seen once. A further study also used this sample, focusing on yellow fever vaccine responses in identical twins.

Sequencing was carried out using CD4+ T cells sorted from blood. All receptors come from a young woman in good health. Both conserved end residues are part of each CDR3. The D gene is left open where the match is weak. Clone size appears in some rows only: once, few, many, or a class for an expanded clone.

v_call,d_call,j_call,clone_size,cdr3_aa,cdr3_nt
TRBV27,-,TRBJ2-1,few,CASSLWESNEQFF,TGTGCCAGCAGTTTATGGGAATCCAATGAGCAGTTCTTC
TRBV6-1,TRBD1,TRBJ2-7,-,CASRSGRRTGGRYEQYF,TGTGCCAGCAGGTCCGGTAGGCGAACAGGGGGCCGCTACGAGCAGTACTTC
TRBV25-1,-,TRBJ1-3,-,CASSEWKGGGNTIYF,TGTGCCAGCAGTGAATGGAAAGGTGGCGGAAACACCATATATTTT
TRBV7-9,-,TRBJ2-7,-,CASSAGQFISYEQYF,TGTGCCAGCAGCGCGGGACAATTCATCTCCTACGAGCAGTACTTC
TRBV5-1,TRBD1,TRBJ2-5,few,CASSAVQGARETQYF,TGCGCCAGCAGCGCCGTTCAGGGGGCAAGAGAGACCCAGTACTTC
TRBV2,TRBD2,TRBJ2-1,-,CASQTIGGGGSSYNEQFF,TGTGCCAGCCAAACTATCGGCGGGGGGGGAAGCTCCTACAATGAGCAGTTCTTC
TRBV29-1,-,TRBJ1-1,few,CSGGANTEAFF,TGCAGCGGGGGAGCGAACACTGAAGCTTTCTTT
TRBV29-1,-,TRBJ2-3,few,CSVSKGGQPDTQYF,TGCAGCGTTTCCAAGGGAGGCCAGCCAGATACGCAGTATTTT
TRBV24-1,-,TRBJ2-7,-,CATSDPGTSIYEQYF,TGTGCCACCAGCGATCCCGGGACTTCCATCTACGAGCAGTACTTC
TRBV5-6,-,TRBJ2-3,-,CASSLEMGTDTQYF,TGTGCCAGCAGCTTGGAGATGGGGACAGATACGCAGTATTTT
TRBV12-3/TRBV12-4,-,TRBJ2-1,-,CASSLQLHESYNEQFF,TGTGCCAGCAGCCTACAGCTACACGAATCCTACAATGAGCAGTTCTTC
TRBV6-2/TRBV6-3,-,TRBJ1-2,-,CASRRIDLQGMKANYGYTF,TGTGCCAGCAGGCGGATAGATCTACAGGGCATGAAAGCTAACTATGGCTACACCTTC
TRBV28,-,TRBJ2-4,few,CASSFPSVSKNIQYF,TGTGCCAGCAGTTTTCCGTCTGTCTCCAAAAACATTCAGTACTTC
TRBV7-2,-,TRBJ2-1,few,CASSAGVGSYNEQFF,TGTGCCAGCAGCGCCGGGGTTGGGTCCTACAATGAGCAGTTCTTC
TRBV10-3,TRBD1,TRBJ2-7,-,CAIGQVVYEQYF,TGTGCCATCGGACAGGTAGTCTACGAGCAGTACTTC
TRBV3-1,TRBD2,TRBJ2-3,few,CASTVNIAGAFTDTQYF,TGTGCCAGCACCGTGAACATAGCGGGAGCGTTCACAGATACGCAGTATTTT
TRBV5-1,TRBD2,TRBJ2-1,many,CASSATVLGGADYNEQFF,TGCGCCAGCAGCGCCACAGTGCTCGGGGGGGCCGACTACAATGAGCAGTTCTTC
TRBV12-3/TRBV12-4,-,TRBJ1-1,many,CASSLQGEGTEAFF,TGTGCCAGCAGTCTACAGGGTGAGGGCACTGAAGCTTTCTTT
TRBV7-2,-,TRBJ2-2,-,CASSFEGRPTGELFF,TGTGCCAGCAGCTTTGAGGGACGCCCCACCGGGGAGCTGTTTTTT
TRBV5-1,-,TRBJ2-5,-,CASSFSGTQETQYF,TGCGCCAGCAGCTTTAGCGGTACCCAAGAGACCCAGTACTTC
TRBV6-2/TRBV6-3,TRBD1,TRBJ2-7,few,CASSYRGQGMDEQYF,TGTGCCAGCAGTTACCGTGGACAGGGTATGGACGAGCAGTACTTC
TRBV5-1,-,TRBJ1-5,-,CASSPGQTISGISNQPQHF,TGCGCCAGCAGCCCGGGACAAACTATCAGCGGAATTAGCAATCAGCCCCAGCATTTT
TRBV2,-,TRBJ2-3,few,CASSRLTTSDTQYF,TGTGCCAGCAGTAGACTAACTACGTCGGATACGCAGTATTTT
TRBV6-1,-,TRBJ2-5,-,CASRNPTLAGETQYF,TGTGCCAGCAGGAACCCGACTTTGGCGGGAGAGACCCAGTACTTC
TRBV20-1,-,TRBJ2-5,-,CSARGAGDYVETQYF,TGCAGTGCTCGGGGGGCGGGGGACTATGTAGAGACCCAGTACTTC
TRBV20-1,TRBD1,TRBJ2-5,-,CSASGTAAFQETQYF,TGCAGTGCTTCCGGGACAGCAGCCTTCCAAGAGACCCAGTACTTC
TRBV21-1,-,TRBJ2-3,few,CASSETSGRPSADTQYF,TGTGCCAGCAGCGAGACTAGCGGGAGGCCTTCGGCAGATACGCAGTATTTT
TRBV10-3,-,TRBJ2-7,few,CAISELTGAPYEQYF,TGTGCCATCAGTGAGCTGACAGGAGCACCCTACGAGCAGTACTTC
TRBV5-1,TRBD1,TRBJ2-1,-,CASSHTGELSREQFF,TGCGCCAGCAGCCACACAGGGGAGTTAAGTCGCGAGCAGTTCTTC
TRBV6-2/TRBV6-3,TRBD1,TRBJ1-1,-,CASSYSRTGRTEAFF,TGTGCCAGCAGTTACTCCAGGACAGGGAGGACTGAAGCTTTCTTT
TRBV10-3,-,TRBJ1-5,-,CASTGHFSNQPQHF,TGTGCCTCCACGGGACATTTTAGCAATCAGCCCCAGCATTTT
TRBV6-1,-,TRBJ1-6,few,CASSRPDGVGSPLHF,TGTGCCAGCAGCCGCCCCGACGGGGTAGGTTCACCCCTCCACTTT
TRBV28,-,TRBJ2-7,-,CASNSPIRGRYEQYF,TGTGCCAGCAACTCCCCGATCCGAGGGAGGTACGAGCAGTACTTC
TRBV28,-,TRBJ2-5,-,CASSKSETQYF,TGTGCCAGCAGTAAATCGGAGACCCAGTACTTC
TRBV25-1,TRBD1,TRBJ2-5,few,CASSEFGQGARMGETQYF,TGTGCCAGCAGTGAATTTGGCCAGGGGGCGAGGATGGGAGAGACCCAGTACTTC
TRBV15,-,TRBJ2-6,few,CATSRVSSGANVLTF,TGTGCCACCAGCAGAGTTAGCTCTGGGGCCAACGTCCTGACTTTC
TRBV5-6,TRBD1,TRBJ2-6,-,CASSPDRVGANVLTF,TGTGCCAGCAGCCCTGACAGGGTTGGGGCCAACGTCCTGACTTTC
TRBV2,TRBD2,TRBJ2-1,-,CASSAPRASGTNYNEQFF,TGTGCCAGCAGCGCCCCGAGAGCTAGCGGGACGAACTACAATGAGCAGTTCTTC
TRBV28,-,TRBJ2-7,-,CASSRFRLQTYEQYF,TGTGCCAGCAGCCGCTTTCGGCTACAAACCTACGAGCAGTACTTC
TRBV5-1,-,TRBJ2-6,-,CASSWGGANVLTF,TGCGCCAGCAGCTGGGGGGGGGCCAACGTCCTGACTTTC
TRBV28,-,TRBJ2-7,-,CASSPLLPADQYF,TGTGCCAGCAGTCCACTCTTGCCAGCGGATCAGTACTTC
TRBV10-3,-,TRBJ2-3,-,CAISLTGISTDTQYF,TGTGCCATCAGCTTGACAGGAATTAGCACAGATACGCAGTATTTT
TRBV7-8,-,TRBJ2-6,-,CASSHFDDGAQANVLTF,TGTGCCAGCAGCCATTTCGACGACGGAGCACAGGCCAACGTCCTGACTTTC
TRBV28,TRBD1,TRBJ1-4,few,CASSSRDRGATNEKLFF,TGTGCCAGCAGTTCCCGGGACAGGGGTGCAACTAATGAAAAACTGTTTTTT
TRBV4-2,-,TRBJ2-1,few,CASSQWLEGSNEQFF,TGTGCCAGCAGCCAATGGTTGGAGGGAAGCAATGAGCAGTTCTTC
TRBV20-1,-,TRBJ2-7,-,CSARPSGQVSYEQYF,TGCAGTGCTAGACCTAGTGGGCAGGTTTCCTACGAGCAGTACTTC
TRBV12-3/TRBV12-4,-,TRBJ1-6,many,CASSTSGSYNSPLHF,TGTGCCAGCAGTACATCGGGGTCCTATAATTCACCCCTCCACTTT
TRBV6-1,TRBD1,TRBJ2-1,-,CASSLTGVNGNEQFF,TGTGCCAGCAGTCTGACAGGGGTGAATGGCAATGAGCAGTTCTTC
TRBV2,TRBD2,TRBJ2-7,-,CASSVAGGPYEQYF,TGTGCCAGCAGCGTAGCGGGGGGACCCTACGAGCAGTACTTC
TRBV7-9,-,TRBJ2-5,-,CASSLQQETQYF,TGTGCCAGCAGCTTACAGCAAGAGACCCAGTACTTC
TRBV6-6,-,TRBJ1-1,few,CASADIEAFF,TGTGCCAGCGCGGACATCGAAGCTTTCTTT
TRBV7-2,TRBD2,TRBJ2-3,few,CASRIRGGASTQYF,TGTGCCAGCAGAATCCGCGGGGGGGCATCTACGCAGTATTTT
TRBV3-1,-,TRBJ2-5,few,CASSHLGTQETQYF,TGTGCCAGCAGCCATCTGGGGACTCAAGAGACCCAGTACTTC
TRBV9,TRBD1,TRBJ2-3,-,CASSGGGTGYTDTQYF,TGTGCCAGCAGCGGAGGAGGGACAGGGTACACAGATACGCAGTATTTT
TRBV7-2,-,TRBJ2-7,few,CASSLRSSVSYEQYF,TGTGCCAGCAGCTTAAGGTCTAGCGTGTCCTACGAGCAGTACTTC
TRBV28,-,TRBJ2-3,-,CASRVGGTRGADTQYF,TGTGCCAGCCGGGTGGGCGGGACTCGAGGGGCAGATACGCAGTATTTT
TRBV6-5,-,TRBJ1-4,many,CASSYSIPGGTNEKLFF,TGTGCCAGCAGTTACTCGATCCCGGGGGGGACTAATGAAAAACTGTTTTTT
TRBV6-1,-,TRBJ2-6,-,CASDRVPGANVLTF,TGTGCCAGCGATAGGGTACCTGGGGCCAACGTCCTGACTTTC
TRBV27,-,TRBJ1-1,few,CASSLGPTVNTEAFF,TGTGCCAGCAGTTTGGGACCTACGGTGAACACTGAAGCTTTCTTT
TRBV2,TRBD1,TRBJ2-5,-,CASQGAGETQYF,TGTGCCAGCCAGGGGGCTGGAGAGACCCAGTACTTC